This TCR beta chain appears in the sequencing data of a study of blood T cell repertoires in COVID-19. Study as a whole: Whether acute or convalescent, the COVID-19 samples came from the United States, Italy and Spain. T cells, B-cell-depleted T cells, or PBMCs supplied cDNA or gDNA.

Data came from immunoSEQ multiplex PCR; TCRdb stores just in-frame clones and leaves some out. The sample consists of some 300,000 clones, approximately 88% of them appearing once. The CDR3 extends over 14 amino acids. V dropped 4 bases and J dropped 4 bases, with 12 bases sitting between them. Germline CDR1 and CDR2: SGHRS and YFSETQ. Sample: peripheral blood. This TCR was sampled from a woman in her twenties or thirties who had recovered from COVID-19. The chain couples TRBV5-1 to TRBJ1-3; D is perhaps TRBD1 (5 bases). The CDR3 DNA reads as TGCGCCAGCAGCAGCCAGCAGGGAGGAAACACCATATATTTT. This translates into CASSSQQGGNTIYF.